This T cell receptor (beta chain) appears in the sequencing data of a study of cytomegalovirus exposure and HLA in healthy donors. Study-wide findings and caveats: Some V segments could not be told apart, so they were left out, TRBV6-2 and TRBV6-3 among them.

Comment on this clone: Its antigen remains unknown.

The germline V gene has CDR1 SGHRS and CDR2 YFSETQ. This CDR3 comprises 15 residues. The J segment lost 3 bases and the V segment lost 2 bases, leaving 6 bases of the junction unmatched. 60 Vbeta and 13 Jbeta primers were used in PCR. Clones were sequenced by immunoSEQ multiplex PCR, and TCRdb holds only the in-frame ones, with some missing. The top ten hold 2.5% to 3.5% of the sample, which has around 200,000 clones, around 80% seen once. This clonotype was obtained from a woman between 55 and 75 years old in good health and CMV-seropositive. The chain uses TRBV5-1 and TRBJ1-1; TRBD1 matches at 8 bases. The specimen sequenced was PBMCs. The CDR3 DNA sequence: TGCGCCAGCAGCTTTCAGGGGGCTGGGGACACTGAAGCTTTCTTT. Amino acid sequence: CASSFQGAGDTEAFF.